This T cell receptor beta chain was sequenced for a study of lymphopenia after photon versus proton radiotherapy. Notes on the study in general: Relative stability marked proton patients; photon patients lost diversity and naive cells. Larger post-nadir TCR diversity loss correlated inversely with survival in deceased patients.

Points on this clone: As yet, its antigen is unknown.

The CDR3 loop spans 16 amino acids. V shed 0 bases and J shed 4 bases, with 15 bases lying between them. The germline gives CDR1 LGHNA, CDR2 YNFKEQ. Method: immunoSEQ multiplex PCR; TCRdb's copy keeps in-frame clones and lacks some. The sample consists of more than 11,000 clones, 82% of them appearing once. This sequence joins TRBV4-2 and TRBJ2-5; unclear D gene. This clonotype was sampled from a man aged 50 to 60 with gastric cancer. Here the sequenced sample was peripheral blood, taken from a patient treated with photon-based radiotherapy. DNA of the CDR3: TGTGCCAGCAGCCAAGATGGTAATGTTGGCGGAGAGACCCAGTACTTC. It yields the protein CASSQDGNVGGETQYF.